This TCR beta chain comes out of a study of blood T cells in healthy people across ages (dated by TCRdb to between 2015 and 2017). Regarding the complete study: Template switching captured roughly one uniquely barcoded TCR beta cDNA molecule per two T cells in model experiments. To avoid experimental bias, donors of different ages were randomly spread across the sequencing lanes. The study analyzed two additional independent replicas of 1 million unique cDNA reads from the same blood draw for two donors, one aged 18 to 29 and one aged 80 or older. Using deep sequencing normalized with unique cDNA molecular identifiers, the study measured how TCR beta repertoire diversity changes with age. Donors were grouped into four age groups: young (average about 15 years), middle-aged (about 38), aged (approximately 67) and long-lived (around 80).

This clonotype was counted ten times or more. The target of this receptor is not known. Base qualities are not provided; no much larger clone lies one nucleotide away. The donors were roughly 40 Caucasian individuals from Russia, aged 6 to 90 years, who were systemically healthy. Ten milliliters of peripheral blood were drawn from each donor into EDTA-treated Vacutainer tubes. Ficoll-Paque density-gradient centrifugation was used to isolate PBMCs, with at least 7 million per sample. Trizol reagent was used to extract total RNA from PBMCs, with at least 5 micrograms per sample. For every donor, an aliquot of PBMCs went through flow cytometry to measure the percentages of naive CD45RAhigh/CD27high T cells. On the study overall, not on this receptor specifically: There was a strong correlation between observed TCR beta diversity and the percentage of naive T cells measured by flow cytometry. Compared with the aged group, more naive CD4+ T cells, fewer expanded clones and increased TCR diversity were shown by the long-lived group, suggesting age selection. Total diversity estimates from one million sequenced T cells were considered lower bounds and underestimates. Donor CMV infection status was unknown, potentially confounding age-related changes in expanded clonotypes. Observed TCR beta diversity per million T cells fell roughly linearly with age, and a significant reduction was already apparent by age roughly 40. Since profiling was done on bulk unsorted PBMCs, naive and antigen-experienced compartments could not be conclusively compared.

Library creation used 5' RACE. Sequencing instrument: Illumina HiSeq 2500. The second PCR ran for roughly 7 to 12 cycles and used a J-beta primer mix along with a sample-barcoded 5' primer. Each TCR beta cDNA molecule received a unique molecular identifier from a template-switch 5' adaptor carrying 12 random nucleotides. Each sample yielded at least 2.5 million CDR3-containing paired-end reads. The Mint cDNA synthesis kit, primed by a TRBC-specific oligonucleotide, was used to synthesize first-strand cDNA from all RNA. Following uracil-DNA glycosylase treatment, all cDNA underwent a first 18-cycle PCR with the universal primers M1SS and BC2_uni_R. Processing in the source paper ran as follows. For normalization, 1 million high-quality reads were randomly selected from each sample, with every read carrying a distinct molecular identifier. Instead of being binned into consensus sequences, reads with shared molecular identifiers were discarded. MiTCR, set to a Q25 quality threshold and the strictest error-elimination algorithm, was used for CDR3 identification, clonotype clustering and error correction. A nonparametric unseen species model with Euler transformation was used to estimate a lower bound on total TCR beta diversity. TCRdb reprocessed the public reads (quality trimming at Q25 with fastp, clone calling with MiXCR) and kept in-frame beta chains. Merged by CDR3 protein, the rows form single entries marked with the most common genes and DNA. The V and J calls were not made by the authors but by TCRdb's processing. Across this sample there are about 1.6 million distinct CDR3 sequences, with 34% seen only once. Around 11% of the sample comes from the top ten.

Cut back by 4 bases and 0 bases, the V and J ends lie 16 bases apart. The germline V gene gives CDR1 as SGHVS and CDR2 as FNYEAQ. CDR3 length: 17 amino acids, cysteine to phenylalanine. This entry keeps only the CDR3 DNA: 51 bases, framed from base 1. The TCR originated in a woman between 25 and 40 years old in good health. The rearrangement combines TRBV7-6 with TRBJ2-1; 5 matching bases give a weak D call of TRBD2. Sequencing was done on a sample of blood. CDR3 sequence: CASSSLLAGFSYNEQFF. The nucleotides are TGTGCCAGCAGCTCACTGCTAGCTGGTTTCTCCTACAATGAGCAGTTCTTC.